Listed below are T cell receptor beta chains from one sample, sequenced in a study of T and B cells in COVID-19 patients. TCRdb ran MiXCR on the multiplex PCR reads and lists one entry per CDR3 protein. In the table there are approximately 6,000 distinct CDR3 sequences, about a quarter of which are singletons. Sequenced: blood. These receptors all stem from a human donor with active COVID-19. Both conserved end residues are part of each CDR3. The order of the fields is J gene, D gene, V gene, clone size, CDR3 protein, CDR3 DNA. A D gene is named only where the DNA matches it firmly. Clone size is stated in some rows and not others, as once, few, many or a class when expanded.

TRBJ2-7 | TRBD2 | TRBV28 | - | CASSFGSGGAAYEQYF | TGTGCCAGCAGTTTCGGTAGCGGGGGAGCCGCCTACGAGCAGTACTTC
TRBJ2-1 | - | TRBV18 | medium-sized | CASSPPMGSYNEQFF | TGTGCCAGCTCACCACCTATGGGGTCCTACAATGAGCAGTTCTTC
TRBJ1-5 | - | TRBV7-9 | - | CASSLGDGQPQHF | TGTGCCAGCAGCTTAGGGGATGGCCAGCCCCAGCATTTT
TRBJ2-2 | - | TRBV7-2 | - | CASSLVPGKAGELFF | TGTGCCAGCAGCTTAGTTCCAGGGAAGGCTGGGGAGCTGTTTTTT
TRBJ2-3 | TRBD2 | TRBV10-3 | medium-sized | CAISELLAGATWDTQYF | TGTGCCATCAGTGAGCTCCTAGCGGGGGCAACTTGGGATACGCAGTATTTT
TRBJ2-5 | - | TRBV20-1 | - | CSARGLDRRETQYF | TGCAGTGCGAGGGGTTTGGACAGAAGAGAGACCCAGTACTTC
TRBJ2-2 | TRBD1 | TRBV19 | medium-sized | CASRDRVVQTGELFF | TGTGCCAGTAGGGACAGGGTCGTTCAGACCGGGGAGCTGTTTTTT
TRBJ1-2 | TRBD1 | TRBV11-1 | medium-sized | CASLRGGGRYFYGYTF | TGTGCCAGCCTTAGAGGAGGGGGCAGATACTTCTATGGCTACACCTTC
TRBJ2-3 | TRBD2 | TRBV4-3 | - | CASSQDTASGGDTQYF | TGCGCCAGCAGCCAAGATACGGCTAGCGGGGGAGATACGCAGTATTTT
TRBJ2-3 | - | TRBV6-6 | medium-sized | CASSYITDTQYF | TGTGCCAGCAGTTACATAACAGATACGCAGTATTTT
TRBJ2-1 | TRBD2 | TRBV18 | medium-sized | CASSPPRGGNNEQFF | TGTGCCAGCTCACCACCGCGGGGGGGTAACAATGAGCAGTTCTTC
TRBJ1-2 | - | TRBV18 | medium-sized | CASSPLTELSNYGYTF | TGTGCCAGCTCACCACTTACAGAACTTTCTAACTATGGCTACACCTTC
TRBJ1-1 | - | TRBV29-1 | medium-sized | CSVTPPNTEAFF | TGCAGCGTGACACCCCCAAACACTGAAGCTTTCTTT
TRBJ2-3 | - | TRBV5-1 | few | CASSSHMEEQYF | TGCGCCAGCAGCTCCCACATGGAGGAGCAGTATTTT
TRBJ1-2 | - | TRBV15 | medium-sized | CATSGGRAEANYGYTF | TGTGCCACCAGCGGGGGCCGGGCCGAGGCGAACTATGGCTACACCTTC
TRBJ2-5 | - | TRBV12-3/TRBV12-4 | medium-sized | CASSLRSQETQYF | TGTGCCAGCAGTTTACGAAGCCAAGAGACCCAGTACTTC